This TCR beta chain was recovered during a study of cytomegalovirus exposure and HLA in healthy donors. As for the study in general: Unique TCRs from HLA-typed donors, roughly 87 million of them, were held in an early data release. The study, taken as a whole, reports: Being productive about 87% or about 30% of the time was typical of most TCR beta V segments in an earlier analysis. The authors assumed roughly uniform sequencing depth across donors for presence/absence analyses. A missense DCLRE1C variant was associated with V- and J-gene trimming of TCR beta chains in a later analysis, and an independent cohort replicated the association.

The CDR3 consists of 15 residues. The germline gives CDR1 MDHEN, CDR2 SYDVKM. V gave up 5 bases and J gave up 4 bases, with 18 bases separating them. There are a few counts of this clone. Its antigen is not known. PCR was performed using 60 Vbeta and 13 Jbeta primers. Assay: immunoSEQ multiplex PCR; the TCRdb copy retains only in-frame clones and omits some. Of around 97,000 clones in the sample, around 9.6% were seen once. Sequencing was carried out using PBMCs. This sequence joins TRBV28 and TRBJ2-7; TRBD2 might be the D (7 bases). The TCR was taken from a man between 45 and 60 years old in good health and CMV-seropositive. The CDR3 DNA reads TGTGCCAGCAGTGGGAGGGGGGTAGCGGTATACGAGCAGTACTTC. Translation gives CASSGRGVAVYEQYF.